This T cell receptor beta chain was retrieved from a study of cytomegalovirus exposure and HLA in healthy donors. Study background: A previous analysis identified approximately 120 million unique TCR beta sequences derived from approximately 190 million T cells. Points from the study as a whole: According to an earlier analysis, most TCR beta V segments yielded productive rearrangements about 87% or about 30% of the time. In vitro data verified a few CMV-associated chains as specific for CMV antigens.

Germline V CDR1 and CDR2: KGHSH, LQKENI. Trimming left V 6 bases short and J 2 bases short, with 13 bases between. This CDR3 spans 14 amino acids. This clone was counted a few times. Antigen: not known. The PCR had 60 Vbeta and 13 Jbeta primers. TCRdb's copy holds only in-frame clones and misses some; the assay was immunoSEQ multiplex PCR. Of around 100,000 clones detected, roughly three quarters appear once; the ten largest clones hold around 3%. V and J are TRBV18 and TRBJ1-1, with a weak D call TRBD1 (5 bases). The TCR was taken from a woman aged 18-30 years in good health and CMV-seropositive. Sequencing used PBMCs. In nucleotides, the CDR3 is TGTGCCAGCTCCCCCTCAGGGTTTAACACTGAAGCTTTCTTT. Protein product: CASSPSGFNTEAFF.